This entry lists 22 T cell receptor beta chains sequenced from one sample in a study of cytomegalovirus exposure and HLA in healthy donors. Sequenced by immunoSEQ multiplex PCR; TCRdb stores in-frame clones only, minus some. The table includes roughly 140,000 clones, around 84% detected once. The material sequenced was PBMCs. The receptors derive from a man in his late teens or twenties in good health and CMV-seropositive.

The rearrangement uses TRBV7-9 and TRBJ2-1, with D maybe TRBD1 (5 bases). The CDR3 extends over 13 amino acids. Germline CDR1 reads SEHNR; CDR2 reads FQNEAQ (reference sequence). CDR3 loop: CAALTAGYNEQFF. CDR3 nucleotides: TGTGCAGCTCTGACCGCAGGGTACAATGAGCAGTTCTTC. Full variable domain (outside the CDR3, taken from reference TRBV7-9 and TRBJ2-1): DTGVSQNPRHKITKRGQNVTFRCDPISEHNRLYWYRQTLGQGPEFLTYFQNEAQLEKSRLLSDRFSAERPKGSFSTLEIQRTEQGDSAMYLCAALTAGYNEQFFGPGTRLTVL.

The chain links TRBV5-1 to TRBJ2-7; 7 bases map to TRBD2. Germline loops: CDR1 SGHRS, CDR2 YFSETQ. The CDR3 contains 16 residues. V was pared by 5 bases and J by 8 bases, with 19 bases of the junction left unmatched. In DNA form, the CDR3 reads TGCGCCAGCAGTATTGGAGGGCGGGAGACGCGCGCAAAGCAGTACTTC. Translating gives CASSIGGRETRAKQYF.

V and J are TRBV19 and TRBJ1-2; 9 bases line up with TRBD1. Germline CDR1 reads LNHDA; CDR2 reads SQIVND (reference sequence). The CDR3 contains 13 residues. J gave up 4 bases and V 5 bases, and 2 bases lay outside the gene matches. CDR3 coding DNA: TGTGCCAGTAGTCGGACAGGGGCCTATGGCTACACCTTC. This codes for CASSRTGAYGYTF.

The chain is built from TRBV6-1 and TRBJ2-1; 11 positions match TRBD2. The CDR3 has 16 residues. Looked up from germline, CDR1 is MNHNS and CDR2 is SASEGT. Unmatched junction bases numbered 10, after V lost 4 bases and J lost 8 bases. The CDR3: CASSVNEASGGHEQFF. DNA of the CDR3: TGTGCCAGCAGTGTGAATGAGGCTAGCGGGGGGCATGAGCAGTTCTTC.

The rearrangement uses TRBV30 and TRBJ2-5; maybe TRBD2 (7 bases). This CDR3 has 11 amino acids. Per germline, CDR1 GTSNPN and CDR2 SVGIG (reference sequence). V dropped 0 bases and J dropped 12 bases, with 11 bases sitting between them. DNA for the CDR3: TGTGCCTGGAGTGTAGAGGGGGGGAAGTACTTC. Its protein is CAWSVEGGKYF.

The DNA for the CDR3 is TGTGCCAGCAGGGACAGCGTGGAGACCCAGTACTTC. It translates to CASRDSVETQYF. The chain employs TRBV6-5 and TRBJ2-5; a possible D gene is TRBD1 (6 bases). CDR1 and CDR2 (germline): MNHEY, SVGAGI. Trimming pared 6 bases from V and 5 bases from J, leaving 10 bases between. The length of the CDR3 is 12 residues.

The V call is TRBV9, the J call TRBJ2-1; a weak D match, TRBD1 (6 bases). Trimming stripped 4 bases from V and 2 bases from J, with 13 bases between. CDR3 length equals 15 residues. Germline CDR1 reads SGDLS; CDR2 reads YYNGEE. The CDR3 DNA sequence: TGTGCCAGCAGCCCCCAGGGGCTGACCTACAATGAGCAGTTCTTC. Translating gives CASSPQGLTYNEQFF.

The chain employs TRBV11-3 and TRBJ1-2; possible D gene TRBD1, 5 bases. This CDR3 has 12 residues. V dropped 3 bases and J dropped 10 bases, with 12 bases sitting between them. CDR1 and CDR2 (germline): SGHNT, YENEEA. In DNA, the CDR3 is TGTGCCAGCAGCTTGACAGAGACTTCCTACACCTTC. Protein sequence: CASSLTETSYTF.

This chain uses TRBV7-8 with TRBJ2-7, with 10 positions matching TRBD2. V lost 1 base to trimming and J lost 2 bases; unmatched junction nucleotides: 5. CDR3 length: 16 residues. The germline V gene has CDR1 SGHVS and CDR2 FQNEAQ. CDR3 residues: CASSLGRLAGAYEQYF. For the CDR3, the DNA is TGTGCCAGCAGCTTAGGAAGGCTAGCGGGAGCCTACGAGCAGTACTTC.

The J gene is TRBJ2-5, the V gene TRBV6-1, with D possibly TRBD1 on 5 matching bases. Trimming left V 7 bases short and J 2 bases short, with 14 bases between. The CDR3 extends over 14 amino acids. CDR1 and CDR2 (germline): MNHNS, SASEGT. Here the CDR3 reads CASTQQARQETQYF. CDR3 bases: TGTGCCAGCACCCAACAGGCAAGACAAGAGACCCAGTACTTC.

This chain uses TRBV19 with TRBJ1-1, with a tentative D call TRBD1 (5 bases). Deletions cut 3 bases from V and 6 bases from J, with 11 bases between. Germline V lookup: CDR1 LNHDA, CDR2 SQIVND (reference sequence). The CDR3 is 13 residues long. The CDR3 spells CASSIQGRPEAFF. The CDR3 region has the DNA TGTGCCAGTAGTATCCAGGGCAGACCTGAAGCTTTCTTT.

V is TRBV5-1 and J is TRBJ2-1, with 7 positions matching TRBD2. Germline-derived CDR1 and CDR2 are SGHRS and YFSETQ. The CDR3 sequence is 14 residues long. The trim removed 0 bases at V and 6 bases at J, leaving 3 bases unmatched. This chain's CDR3 is CASSLAGGSNEQFF. The DNA for the CDR3 is TGCGCCAGCAGCTTGGCGGGAGGTTCCAATGAGCAGTTCTTC.

The chain couples TRBV19 to TRBJ1-5; TRBD1 matches at 10 bases. V dropped 6 bases and J dropped 6; count of bases not matched to a gene: 2. The CDR3 loop spans 13 amino acids. Germline loops: CDR1 LNHDA, CDR2 SQIVND (reference sequence). This chain's CDR3 is CASRGQGRQPQHF. CDR3 DNA: TGTGCCAGTAGGGGACAGGGGCGTCAGCCCCAGCATTTT.

The V gene is TRBV18, the J gene TRBJ1-5, with TRBD1 matching 9 bases. The V gene's germline CDR1 is KGHSH and CDR2 LQKENI. V shed 1 base and J 3 bases; nucleotides not matched to a gene: 7. CDR3 length: 17 amino acids. CDR3 DNA: TGTGCCAGCTCACCACAATCGGGACAGGGTTTCAATCAGCCCCAGCATTTT. Translated, it gives CASSPQSGQGFNQPQHF.

The chain carries TRBV6-1 and TRBJ1-4; 8 nucleotides match TRBD1. There are 15 residues in the CDR3. Germline V gene sequence: CDR1 MNHNS, CDR2 SASEGT. Losses at the gene ends were 1 base for V and 7 bases for J; bases not matched to a gene: 5. The DNA for the CDR3 is TGTGCCAGCAGTGAAGGGACAGGGTCTATTGAAAAACTGTTTTTT. Protein: CASSEGTGSIEKLFF.

The genes are TRBV10-2 and TRBJ1-1, with D unclear. Germline V gives CDR1 WSHSY, CDR2 SAAADI. The CDR3 is made up of 14 amino acids. V was trimmed by 7 bases and J by 1 base, leaving 13 bases between them. The CDR3 protein is CASTGGLGNTEAFF. The DNA for the CDR3 is TGCGCCAGCACGGGAGGATTAGGGAACACTGAAGCTTTCTTT.

CDR3: CASSLVGLGLDDYEQYF. In DNA form, the CDR3 reads TGTGCCAGCAGCTTGGTAGGACTGGGACTGGACGACTACGAGCAGTACTTC. The chain couples TRBV5-6 to TRBJ2-7; TRBD2 might be the D (6 bases). Germline V gene data show CDR1 as SGHDT and CDR2 as YYEEEE. The CDR3 has 17 residues. V was trimmed by 0 bases and J by 3 bases, leaving 19 bases between them.

V usage is TRBV9 and J usage is TRBJ2-7; 8 nucleotides align to TRBD1. This CDR3 has 14 amino acids. CDR1 and CDR2 from the germline V gene are SGDLS and YYNGEE. The ends lost 6 bases at V and 1 base at J; junction bases unmatched: 6. The CDR3 loop reads CASNPGQGSYEQYF. CDR3 DNA sequence: TGTGCCAGCAACCCCGGACAGGGTTCCTACGAGCAGTACTTC.

This clone was seen once. One end of the junction fails to match germline, which may point to a read error. The rearrangement links TRBV7-9 to TRBJ1-1; TRBD1 agrees at 7 bases. Germline V CDR1 and CDR2: SEHNR, FQNEAQ (reference sequence). This CDR3 contains 14 residues. CDR3 amino acids: CASILQGLSTEAFF. The CDR3 DNA is TGTGCCAGCATCTTACAGGGGTTAAGCACTGAAGCTTTCTTT. Complete variable domain (other parts from reference TRBV7-9 and TRBJ1-1): DTGVSQNPRHKITKRGQNVTFRCDPISEHNRLYWYRQTLGQGPEFLTYFQNEAQLEKSRLLSDRFSAERPKGSFSTLEIQRTEQGDSAMYLCASILQGLSTEAFFGQGTRLTVV.

This chain joins TRBV9 and TRBJ2-5; D is possibly TRBD1 (6 bases). The CDR3 is made up of 14 amino acids. With 4 bases removed from V and 2 bases from J, the gap between germline ends came to 12 bases. From germline, CDR1 is SGDLS and CDR2 YYNGEE. DNA of the CDR3: TGTGCCAGCAGCTCCATTGACAGGCAAGAGACCCAGTACTTC. This translates into CASSSIDRQETQYF. The full variable domain, rest sourced from reference TRBV9 and TRBJ2-5, is DSGVTQTPKHLITATGQRVTLRCSPRSGDLSVYWYQQSLDQGLQFLIQYYNGEERAKGNILERFSAQQFPDLHSELNLSSLELGDSALYFCASSSIDRQETQYFGPGTRLLVL.

The genes are TRBV30 and TRBJ1-2, with TRBD1 matching 7 bases. V was pared by 7 bases and J by 8 bases, with 25 bases of the junction left unmatched. The CDR3 contains 17 residues. Germline CDR1 is GTSNPN and CDR2 is SVGIG (reference sequence). The CDR3 DNA is TGTGCCTACCACTGGGCAGGGGGAGGCTTGGCTTCTAACGGCTACACCTTC. Encoded protein: CAYHWAGGGLASNGYTF.

V gene TRBV20-1 combines with J gene TRBJ2-3; no clear D. The V gene's germline CDR1 is DFQATT and CDR2 SNEGSKA (reference sequence). The CDR3 is made up of 9 amino acids. The ends were cut back, 5 bases at V and 11 bases at J, with 8 bases in the middle. The DNA of the CDR3 is TGCAGTGCTCCTACCGGGCAGTATTTT. Its protein is CSAPTGQYF.